Listed below are T cell receptor beta chains from one sample, sequenced in a study of vaccination effects on CD4 cells after COVID-19. Their specific antigens are unknown. The method was immunoSEQ multiplex PCR; TCRdb's version includes in-frame clones alone and lacks a portion of them. This repertoire shows some 61,000 clones, under 85% found once; its top ten account for more than 0.9%. Specimen: CD4+ T cells from PBMCs cultured with HCoV-OC43 spike peptides, collected after COVID-19 vaccination. These receptors all come from a human donor who received a COVID-19 vaccine. Each CDR3 is given with its conserved first and last residue. D genes are given only for firm matches. Some rows mark clone size as missing; the rest say once, few, many or name a class of expanded clone.

>-|TRBJ1-5|TRBV19|-
CASSIHQAGDQPQHF
TGTGCCAGTAGTATACACCAGGCCGGGGATCAGCCCCAGCATTTT
>-|TRBJ2-5|TRBV7-3|-
CASSLAGRGETQYF
TGTGCCAGCAGCTTAGCGGGGAGAGGGGAGACCCAGTACTTC
>-|TRBJ2-3|TRBV12-3/TRBV12-4|-
CASSRDIGDTQYF
TGTGCCAGCAGCCGGGACATCGGAGATACGCAGTATTTT
>-|TRBJ1-5|TRBV28|-
CASRPPGRDQPQHF
TGTGCCAGCAGACCCCCGGGAAGGGACCAGCCCCAGCATTTT
>-|TRBJ1-4|TRBV18|-
CASSLGGPGANEKLFF
TGTGCCAGCTCACTGGGGGGCCCAGGCGCTAATGAAAAACTGTTTTTT
>-|TRBJ1-5|TRBV5-1|-
CASSLGGGNQPQHF
TGCGCCAGCAGCTTGGGAGGGGGGAATCAGCCCCAGCATTTT
>-|TRBJ2-1|TRBV24-1|TRBD2
CATSDSDLAGINNEQFF
TGTGCCACCAGTGATTCTGATCTAGCGGGGATAAACAATGAGCAGTTCTTC
>few|TRBJ1-2|TRBV30|-
CAWSVVPYYGYTF
TGTGCCTGGAGTGTGGTCCCCTACTATGGCTACACCTTC
>few|TRBJ1-5|TRBV6-1|-
CASSETFNQPQHF
TGTGCCAGCAGTGAAACCTTTAATCAGCCCCAGCATTTT
>-|TRBJ1-4|TRBV19|-
CASSPIYPSGATNEKLFF
TGTGCCAGTAGTCCTATATACCCCTCGGGAGCAACTAATGAAAAACTGTTTTTT
>-|TRBJ2-2|TRBV7-3|TRBD1
CASSGPGTAVGELFF
TGTGCCAGCAGCGGTCCGGGGACAGCTGTCGGGGAGCTGTTTTTT
>few|TRBJ2-5|TRBV4-1|-
CASSQGGSEGIKTQYF
TGCGCCAGCAGCCAAGGGGGATCGGAGGGGATAAAGACCCAGTACTTC
>-|TRBJ2-1|TRBV14|TRBD2
CASSQVAGLAGVNEQFF
TGTGCCAGCAGCCAAGTGGCAGGACTAGCGGGGGTAAATGAGCAGTTCTTC